These 32 T cell receptor beta chains came from one sample sequenced in a study of breast tumors, draining lymph nodes, adjacent tissues. Samples came from axillary lymph nodes draining the breast cancer. One entry per CDR3 protein results from TCRdb running MiXCR on the multiplex PCR reads. The table has 150,000 to 200,000 distinct CDR3 sequences, 25% to 40% seen once. The source material was axillary lymph node tissue. These receptors all stem from a female donor with breast cancer. Some clones in this sample may be carry-over from other donors' samples.

The V gene is TRBV19, the J gene TRBJ1-4; D unresolved. V shed 5 bases and J shed 8 bases, with 12 bases lying between them. Germline-derived CDR1 and CDR2 are LNHDA and SQIVND (reference sequence). CDR3 size: 13 residues. CDR3 sequence: CASSSPSREKLFF. The CDR3 bases are TGTGCCAGTAGTTCCCCTTCGAGGGAAAAACTGTTTTTT.

The table lists this clonotype with many counts. The rearrangement links TRBV11-2 to TRBJ2-7, with 11 bases identical to TRBD2. CDR3 length: 17 amino acids. Looked up from germline, CDR1 is SGHAT and CDR2 is FQNNGV. V was clipped by 4 bases and J by 4 bases; unmatched bases: 12. The CDR3 protein is CASSSRLAGGTRYEQYF. The CDR3 DNA reads as TGTGCCAGCAGCTCAAGGCTAGCGGGAGGCACGCGATACGAGCAGTACTTC.

The chain combines TRBV6-2 or TRBV6-3 with TRBJ1-3; D unclear. V gave up 4 bases and J gave up 2 bases, with 15 bases separating them. There are 16 residues in the CDR3. CDR1 MNHEY and CDR2 SVGEGT come from the germline V gene. The DNA for the CDR3 is TGTGCCAGCAGTTCCTCAAGGGATCGTCCTGGAAACACCATATATTTT. Protein sequence: CASSSSRDRPGNTIYF.

The chain employs TRBV20-1 and TRBJ2-2; possibly TRBD1 for D (6 bases). V was clipped by 2 bases and J by 0 bases, with 19 bases between them. Germline lookup yields CDR1 DFQATT and CDR2 SNEGSKA (reference sequence). The CDR3 has 18 residues. The chain's CDR3 is CSARQRPPTGTNTGELFF. The CDR3 nucleotides are TGCAGTGCTAGACAGCGCCCCCCGACAGGTACGAACACCGGGGAGCTGTTTTTT.

Ten or more counts support this clonotype. The genes are TRBV18 and TRBJ2-1; possibly TRBD1 for D (6 bases). The CDR3 sequence is 15 residues long. Deletions cut 3 bases from V and 3 bases from J, with 12 bases between. CDR1 and CDR2 from the germline V gene are KGHSH and LQKENI. The CDR3 DNA follows: TGTGCCAGCTCACCCGAAAGGACAGACTACAATGAGCAGTTCTTC. Protein: CASSPERTDYNEQFF.

A note on this clonotype: A much more abundant neighbour one base away suggests this may be a read error. The CDR3 sequence: CANNPGLAGEYEQYF. The DNA of the CDR3 is TGTGCCAACAACCCGGGACTAGCGGGAGAATACGAGCAGTACTTC. The rearrangement joins TRBV6-1 to TRBJ2-7; 14 nucleotides line up with TRBD2. The CDR3 loop spans 15 amino acids. V shed 10 bases, J shed 4 bases, and the junction held 9 bases outside the gene matches. The germline gives CDR1 MNHNS, CDR2 SASEGT.

Written as DNA, the CDR3 is TGTGCCAGCAGCTCCTCTGGGGTTTGCCACACTCATGATGCACTGTGTAGCAATCAGCCCCAGCATTTT. Amino acids: CASSSSGVCHTHDALCSNQPQHF. The chain is built from TRBV7-3 and TRBJ1-5; D unclear. This CDR3 region has 23 residues. V was shortened by 4 bases and J by 0 bases, with 34 bases between the two germline ends. Per germline, CDR1 SGHTA and CDR2 FQGTGA.

This clonotype was recorded many times. The junction shows a germline mismatch at one end, possibly a read error. The chain has TRBV6-5 and TRBJ1-4, with D possibly matching TRBD1 (6 bases). The CDR3 is 15 amino acids. Germline V CDR1 and CDR2: MNHEY, SVGAGI. CDR3 sequence reads: CASSHSPRGGEKLFF. Here the CDR3 DNA reads TGTGCCAGCAGTCACTCCCCGAGAGGGGGGGAAAAACTGTTTTTT.

This clonotype occurred many times. V gene TRBV2 combines with J gene TRBJ2-7; 11 bases are shared with TRBD2. This CDR3 spans 14 amino acids. The germline gives CDR1 SNHLY, CDR2 FYNNEI. Trimming took 6 bases from V and 6 from J; bases not matched to a gene: 7. Written as DNA, the CDR3 is TGTGCCAGCAGGGTTAGCGGGGGGGCTGTCGAGCAGTACTTC. The encoded protein is CASRVSGGAVEQYF.

This clonotype was counted many times. This rearrangement joins TRBV10-1 to TRBJ2-5; D is possibly TRBD1 (5 bases). V lost 2 bases, J lost 2 bases, and 24 bases lay in between. CDR3 length: 19 residues. Germline V gene data show CDR1 as WNHNN and CDR2 as SYGVQD (reference sequence). CDR3: CASSELLCALKGIQETQYF. Here the CDR3 DNA reads TGCGCCAGCAGTGAGCTCCTATGTGCCCTAAAGGGGATTCAAGAGACCCAGTACTTC.

Notes on this clonotype: Lacking the conserved final phenylalanine or tryptophan, this CDR3 likely reflects a read error. The CDR3 region is CACSLGRNRVNSPLHS. CDR3 DNA: TGTGCCTGCAGCTTAGGTCGTAACAGGGTCAATTCACCCCTCCACTCT. This rearrangement joins TRBV7-2 to TRBJ1-6, with D tentatively TRBD1 (6 bases). Germline assignment: CDR1 SGHTA and CDR2 FQGNSA. CDR3 size: 16 residues.

This clonotype showed up many times. V gene TRBV15 combines with J gene TRBJ1-3; TRBD1 agrees at 7 bases. Germline trimming cut 2 bases from V and 1 base from J; bases unmatched to any gene: 2. CDR1 LNHNV and CDR2 YYDKDF come from the germline V gene (reference sequence). This CDR3 has 15 residues. The CDR3 sequence is CATSRTQGSGNTIYF. The CDR3 nucleotides read TGTGCCACCAGCAGAACACAGGGGTCTGGAAACACCATATATTTT. Filled out from reference TRBV15 and TRBJ1-3, the complete variable domain reads DAMVIQNPRYQVTQFGKPVTLSCSQTLNHNVMYWYQQKSSQAPKLLFHYYDKDFNNEADTPDNFQSRRPNTSFCFLDIRSPGLGDTAMYLCATSRTQGSGNTIYFGEGSWLTVV.

This clonotype was recorded many times. V and J are TRBV7-9 and TRBJ1-6, with D unresolved. CDR3 length: 14 residues. V lost 3 bases and J 8 bases, leaving 11 bases between the germline ends. The germline CDR1 and CDR2 sequences are SEHNR and FQNEAQ (reference sequence). The CDR3 loop is CASSFRHPDSPLHF. The CDR3 coding sequence is TGTGCCAGCAGCTTCCGGCACCCAGATTCACCCCTCCACTTT.

This clonotype has ten or more counts. V usage is TRBV6-1 and J usage is TRBJ2-3, with D perhaps given as TRBD1 or TRBD2 (5 bases each). Germline-derived CDR1 and CDR2 are MNHNS and SASEGT. This CDR3 comprises 15 residues. Trimming pared 5 bases from V and 4 bases from J, leaving 16 bases between. CDR3 nucleotide sequence: TGTGCCAGCAGTACCTCGTGGGGGAGCGCAGATACGCAGTATTTT. The encoded protein is CASSTSWGSADTQYF.

Many counts were recorded for this clonotype. The gene calls are TRBV19 and TRBJ1-5, with 8 bases identical to TRBD1. The trim removed 1 base at V and 2 bases at J, leaving 13 bases unmatched. In germline, CDR1 is LNHDA, CDR2 SQIVND (reference sequence). CDR3 length equals 19 residues. CDR3 amino acids: CASSIVSDRVRPGNQPQHF. The CDR3, as DNA: TGTGCCAGTAGTATAGTTTCGGACAGGGTTAGGCCGGGCAATCAGCCCCAGCATTTT.

In this sample, this clonotype turned up many times. This chain uses TRBV20-1 with TRBJ1-3; no firm D call. V lost 1 base, J lost 0 bases, and 10 bases lay in between. From germline, CDR1 is DFQATT and CDR2 SNEGSKA (reference sequence). The length of the CDR3 is 15 residues. The DNA of the CDR3 is TGCAGTGCTAGAGGGCAGCCTCACTCTGGAAACACCATATATTTT. The encoded protein is CSARGQPHSGNTIYF.

A note on this clonotype: Since a much larger clone is just one base distant, this may be a read error. The chain combines TRBV5-6 with TRBJ2-7, with unresolved D. V gave up 0 bases and J gave up 3 bases, with 10 bases separating them. CDR3 length: 14 residues. Germline loops: CDR1 SGHDT, CDR2 YYEEEE. The CDR3 DNA sequence: TGTGCCAGCAGCTTGGTGGTCGAACACTACGAGCAGTACTTC. This translates into CASSLVVEHYEQYF.

There are many counts of this clonotype. The chain uses TRBV20-1 and TRBJ2-1; 10 bases are a match to TRBD2. The CDR3 sequence is 16 residues long. Germline assignment: CDR1 DFQATT and CDR2 SNEGSKA (reference sequence). With V trimmed by 6 bases and J by 2 bases, 10 bases remained unmatched. The CDR3 spells CSAGVWTSGPYNEQFF. The CDR3 bases are TGCAGTGCCGGAGTGTGGACTAGCGGACCCTACAATGAGCAGTTCTTC.

This clonotype has ten or more counts. The rearrangement links TRBV7-6 to TRBJ2-3, with unresolved D. Trimming took off 3 bases at V and 6 bases at J, with 16 bases between the two ends. The CDR3 spans 15 residues. Germline lookup yields CDR1 SGHVS and CDR2 FNYEAQ. The CDR3 sequence: CASSFRMEPSDTQYF. In DNA form, the CDR3 reads TGTGCCAGCAGCTTTAGGATGGAGCCAAGCGATACGCAGTATTTT. Together with reference TRBV7-6 and TRBJ2-3, the CDR3 gives the full variable domain: GAGVSQSPRYKVTKRGQDVALRCDPISGHVSLYWYRQALGQGPEFLTYFNYEAQQDKSGLPNDRFSAERPEGSISTLTIQRTEQRDSAMYRCASSFRMEPSDTQYFGPGTRLTVL.

This clonotype has a handful of counts. The rearrangement links TRBV5-4 to TRBJ1-2, with D perhaps TRBD1 (5 bases). The CDR3 consists of 15 residues. Trimming took off 4 bases at V and 2 bases at J, with 15 bases between the two ends. Per germline, CDR1 SGHNT and CDR2 YYREEE (reference sequence). In DNA, the CDR3 is TGTGCCAGCAGCATGGATTCGGGGCTGAACTATGGCTACACCTTC. Translation: CASSMDSGLNYGYTF.

This clonotype is a singleton in its sample. As the CDR3 is not closed by the conserved phenylalanine or tryptophan, this likely results from a read error. CDR3 region: CASSLDGRTDTQYL. DNA of the CDR3: TGTGCCAGCAGCTTAGACGGTCGCACGGATACGCAGTATCTT. V usage is TRBV7-2 and J usage is TRBJ2-3; no clear D gene. Germline CDR1 reads SGHTA; CDR2 reads FQGNSA. The CDR3 length is 14 residues.

This clonotype was found many times. V is TRBV2 and J is TRBJ2-1, with TRBD2 matching 12 bases. The germline gives CDR1 SNHLY, CDR2 FYNNEI. The J segment lost 2 bases and the V segment lost 3 bases, leaving 2 bases of the junction unmatched. CDR3 length: 16 residues. This chain's CDR3 is CASSDGLAGTYNEQFF. CDR3 coding DNA: TGTGCCAGCAGTGATGGACTAGCGGGAACCTACAATGAGCAGTTCTTC.

This clonotype came up many times. CDR3 nucleotide sequence: TGTGCCAGCAGCCCTTGGGACCGGGACGGCAATAGACTTAACTATGGCTACACCTTC. It translates to CASSPWDRDGNRLNYGYTF. The chain uses TRBV11-2 and TRBJ1-2; tentatively, D is TRBD1 (5 bases). V shed 5 bases and J shed 1 base, with 26 bases lying between them. CDR3 length: 19 residues. Germline V gene sequence: CDR1 SGHAT, CDR2 FQNNGV.

There are many counts of this clonotype. The chain employs TRBV9 and TRBJ1-6; 9 bases map to TRBD1. CDR1 SGDLS and CDR2 YYNGEE come from the germline V gene. The ends lost 0 bases at V and 13 bases at J; junction bases unmatched: 8. The CDR3 length is 15 residues. The CDR3 here is CASSVVGTGMDPLHF. The CDR3 DNA reads TGTGCCAGCAGCGTAGTGGGGACAGGGATGGACCCCCTCCACTTT.

The sample holds many counts of this clonotype. The chain carries TRBV2 and TRBJ2-5; D unclear. This CDR3 is 9 amino acids long. The germline V and J ends were trimmed by 11 bases and 1 base, with 2 bases remaining between them. Germline V lookup: CDR1 SNHLY, CDR2 FYNNEI. The CDR3 spells CALQETQYF. The CDR3, as DNA: TGTGCCCTCCAAGAGACCCAGTACTTC.

On this clonotype: A much larger clone sits a single nucleotide away, making a read error possible. The chain is built from TRBV4-1 and TRBJ1-6, with D possibly being TRBD1 (6 bases). The CDR3 is 14 amino acids. Germline V lookup: CDR1 MGHRA, CDR2 YSYEKL. The CDR3 sequence: CASGQGGNNSPLHF. The CDR3 DNA reads TGCGCCAGCGGCCAAGGGGGGAATAATTCACCCCTTCACTTT.

The chain combines TRBV19 with TRBJ2-2; 12 bases fit TRBD2. V shed 5 bases and J 4 bases; nucleotides not matched to a gene: 8. This CDR3 has 17 amino acids. CDR1 and CDR2 from the germline V gene are LNHDA and SQIVND (reference sequence). CDR3 DNA sequence: TGTGCCAGTAGTCCATCGACTAGCGGGAGCTTCACCGGGGAGCTGTTTTTT. It is translated as CASSPSTSGSFTGELFF.

This clonotype was found many times. The chain is built from TRBV24-1 and TRBJ2-1, with 15 bases that match TRBD2. Germline V CDR1 and CDR2: KGHDR, SFDVKD. The CDR3 sequence is 18 residues long. Trimming cost V 4 bases and J 2 bases; bases outside gene matches: 5. CDR3 region: CATSDHGLAGGPYNEQFF. CDR3 bases: TGTGCCACCAGTGACCACGGACTAGCGGGGGGGCCCTACAATGAGCAGTTCTTC.

The sample holds many counts of this clonotype. The V call is TRBV6-1, the J call TRBJ1-2; 9 bases map to TRBD1. J gave up 9 bases and V 5 bases, and 13 bases lay outside the gene matches. This CDR3 has 15 residues. Germline V gene lookup returns CDR1 MNHNS and CDR2 SASEGT. The CDR3 spells CASSRTGAYALSYTF. Written as DNA, the CDR3 is TGTGCCAGCAGTCGGACAGGGGCCTACGCTCTTAGCTACACCTTC.

This clonotype was seen many times. The chain is built from TRBV9 and TRBJ2-7; 13 nucleotides line up with TRBD2. The CDR3 runs 14 residues. Germline CDR1 SGDLS, CDR2 YYNGEE. V was pared by 4 bases and J by 6 bases, with 4 bases of the junction left unmatched. CDR3 sequence reads: CASSSGLAGAEQYF. The CDR3 DNA reads as TGTGCCAGCAGCTCAGGACTAGCGGGGGCCGAGCAGTACTTC.

This clonotype was counted many times. V usage is TRBV19 and J usage is TRBJ1-3, with D unclear. The CDR3 has 17 residues. CDR1 is LNHDA, CDR2 SQIVND, per germline (reference sequence). V was shortened by 6 bases and J by 2 bases, with 20 bases between the two germline ends. Here the CDR3 reads CASSLASLTMTGNTIYF. The CDR3 coding sequence is TGTGCCAGTAGCCTTGCAAGTCTAACCATGACTGGAAACACCATATATTTT.

The chain uses TRBV5-6 and TRBJ2-7; 9 bases map to TRBD1. Germline lookup yields CDR1 SGHDT and CDR2 YYEEEE. The CDR3 spans 15 residues. The ends lost 4 bases at V and 4 bases at J; junction bases unmatched: 9. The CDR3 protein is CASSRPGQGPYEQYF. The CDR3 DNA reads TGTGCCAGCAGCAGGCCGGGACAGGGTCCTTACGAGCAGTACTTC.